These T cell receptor beta chains were read from a single sample in a study of control samples from healthy donors and cancer patients. Libraries were prepared by immunoSEQ multiplex PCR; TCRdb keeps only in-frame clonotypes and omits some of them. The table has 90,000 to 150,000 clones, about 90% seen once. The sample taken for sequencing was blood. These TCRs come from a man in his fifties in good health. The CDR3 runs from the conserved cysteine through the conserved F or W. A D gene is named only where the DNA matches it firmly.

D gene	V gene	J gene	CDR3 protein
-	TRBV19	TRBJ1-2	CASKRRDILNYGYTF
-	TRBV11-2	TRBJ1-2	CASSLGGRYGYTF
TRBD1	TRBV27	TRBJ2-7	CASSPGTGFTYEQYF
-	TRBV21-1	TRBJ2-7	CASSKNRGGGAFYEQYF
-	TRBV7-9	TRBJ1-2	CASSAVNYGYTF
-	TRBV6-6	TRBJ2-3	CASSPSGTPSSTDTQYF
-	TRBV29-1	TRBJ2-1	CSVVRGAMNNEQFF
-	TRBV5-1	TRBJ1-2	CASSLVGNYGYTF
-	TRBV5-5	TRBJ1-5	CASSLGSQGNSNQPQHF
TRBD1	TRBV5-7	TRBJ1-1	CASSGTGGPTNTEAFF
-	TRBV11-1	TRBJ2-7	CASTLGGYEQYF